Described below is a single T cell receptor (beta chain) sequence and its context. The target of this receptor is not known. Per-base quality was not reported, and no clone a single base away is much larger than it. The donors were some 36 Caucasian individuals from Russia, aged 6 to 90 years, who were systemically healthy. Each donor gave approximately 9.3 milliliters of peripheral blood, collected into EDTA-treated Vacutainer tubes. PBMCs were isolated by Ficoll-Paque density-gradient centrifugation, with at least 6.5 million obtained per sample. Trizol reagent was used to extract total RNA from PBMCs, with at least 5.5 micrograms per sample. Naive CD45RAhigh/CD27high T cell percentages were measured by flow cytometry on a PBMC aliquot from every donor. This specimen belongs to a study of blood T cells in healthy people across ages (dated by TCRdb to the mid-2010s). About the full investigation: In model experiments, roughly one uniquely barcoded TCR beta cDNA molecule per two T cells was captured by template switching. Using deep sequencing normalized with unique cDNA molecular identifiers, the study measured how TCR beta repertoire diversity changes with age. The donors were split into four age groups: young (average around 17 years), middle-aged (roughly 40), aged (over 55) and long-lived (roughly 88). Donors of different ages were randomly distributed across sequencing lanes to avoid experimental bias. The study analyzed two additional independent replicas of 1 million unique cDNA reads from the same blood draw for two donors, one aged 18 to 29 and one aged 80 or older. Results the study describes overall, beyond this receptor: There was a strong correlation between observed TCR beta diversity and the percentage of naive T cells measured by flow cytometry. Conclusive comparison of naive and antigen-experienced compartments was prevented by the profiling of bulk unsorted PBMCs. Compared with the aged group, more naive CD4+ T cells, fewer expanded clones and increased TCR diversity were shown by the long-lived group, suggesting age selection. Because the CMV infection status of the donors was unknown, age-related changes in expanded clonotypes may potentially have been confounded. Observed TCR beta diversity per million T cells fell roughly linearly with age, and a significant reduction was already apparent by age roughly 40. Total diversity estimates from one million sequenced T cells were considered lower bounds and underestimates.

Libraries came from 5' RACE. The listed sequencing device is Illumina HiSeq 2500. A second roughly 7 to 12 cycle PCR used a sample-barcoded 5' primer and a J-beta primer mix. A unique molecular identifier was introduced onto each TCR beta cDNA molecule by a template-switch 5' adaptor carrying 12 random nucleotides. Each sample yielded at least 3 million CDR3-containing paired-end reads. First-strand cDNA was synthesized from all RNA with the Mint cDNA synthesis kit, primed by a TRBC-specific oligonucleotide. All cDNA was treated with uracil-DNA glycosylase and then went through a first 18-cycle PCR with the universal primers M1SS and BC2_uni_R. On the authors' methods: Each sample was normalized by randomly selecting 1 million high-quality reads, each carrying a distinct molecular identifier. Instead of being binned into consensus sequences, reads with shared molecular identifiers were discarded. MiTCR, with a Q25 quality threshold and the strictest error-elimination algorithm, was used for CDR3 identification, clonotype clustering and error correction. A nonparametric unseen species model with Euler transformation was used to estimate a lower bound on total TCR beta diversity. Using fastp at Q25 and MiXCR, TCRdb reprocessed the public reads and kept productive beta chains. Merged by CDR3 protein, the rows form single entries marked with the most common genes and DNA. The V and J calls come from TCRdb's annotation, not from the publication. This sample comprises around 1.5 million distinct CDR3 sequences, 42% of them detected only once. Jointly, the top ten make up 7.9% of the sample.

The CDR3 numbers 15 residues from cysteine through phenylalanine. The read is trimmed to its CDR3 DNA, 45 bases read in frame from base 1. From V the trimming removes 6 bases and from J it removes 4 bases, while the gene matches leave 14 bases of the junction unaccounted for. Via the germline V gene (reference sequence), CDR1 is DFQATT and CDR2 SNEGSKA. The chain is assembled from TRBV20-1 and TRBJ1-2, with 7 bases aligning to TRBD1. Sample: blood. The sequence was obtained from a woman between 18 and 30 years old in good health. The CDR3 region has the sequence CSARAGGLAPYGYTF. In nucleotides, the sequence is TGCAGTGCCCGAGCAGGGGGGCTCGCCCCCTATGGCTACACCTTC.